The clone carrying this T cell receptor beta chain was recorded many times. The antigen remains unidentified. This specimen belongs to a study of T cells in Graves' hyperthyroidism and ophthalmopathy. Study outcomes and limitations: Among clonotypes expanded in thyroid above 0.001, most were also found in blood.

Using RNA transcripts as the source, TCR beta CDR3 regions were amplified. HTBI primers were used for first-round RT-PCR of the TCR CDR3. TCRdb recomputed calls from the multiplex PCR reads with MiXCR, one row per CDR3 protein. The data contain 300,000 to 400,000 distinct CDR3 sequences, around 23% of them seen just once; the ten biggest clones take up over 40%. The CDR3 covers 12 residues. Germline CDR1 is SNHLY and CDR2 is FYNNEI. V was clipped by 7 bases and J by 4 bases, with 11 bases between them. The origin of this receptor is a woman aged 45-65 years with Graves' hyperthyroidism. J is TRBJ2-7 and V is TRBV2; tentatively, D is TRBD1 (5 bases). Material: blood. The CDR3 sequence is CASTRQMYEQYF. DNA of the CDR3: TGTGCCAGCACCCGACAGATGTACGAGCAGTACTTC.